This T cell receptor (beta chain) is drawn from a study of T-cell memory formation after mild COVID-19. Broader study findings: Later expanders leaned toward CD4+, whereas clones contracting from day 15 to 85 were balanced CD4/CD8. CD4+ contracting clones were mainly CM and EM; CD8+ ones, EMRA.

TCRdb used MiXCR to reprocess the 5' RACE reads, holding one entry per CDR3 protein. The repertoire consists of hundreds of thousands of distinct CDR3 sequences, with around 21% occurring once and the leading ten covering under 15%. Concerning this clonotype itself: Its matching antigen is unknown.

Germline V gene lookup returns CDR1 DFQATT and CDR2 SNEGSKA (reference sequence). This CDR3 spans 14 amino acids. The V end lost 3 bases, the J end lost 1 base, and 13 bases lay between the germline ends. The chain joins TRBV20-1 to TRBJ2-7; D gene unclear. Sequencing used PBMCs or a T cell subset sorted from them (not recorded which). The receptor's source is an adult woman who had mild COVID-19 (a few samples of this study predate the infection). Cell type and time point are not known. CDR3 protein: CSARGWSDSYEQYF. DNA of the CDR3: TGCAGTGCTAGGGGTTGGAGCGATTCCTACGAGCAGTACTTC.